A single T cell receptor (beta chain) is shown here with its context. The data were taken from a study of T cell responses to AZD1222 COVID-19 vaccine. Germline V gene sequence: CDR1 SQVTM, CDR2 ANQGSEA. V was pared by 7 bases and J by 1 base, with 4 bases between. This CDR3 region has 10 residues. TCRdb's copy holds only in-frame clones and misses some; the assay was immunoSEQ multiplex PCR. The top ten hold under 2% of the sample, which has 95,000 to 100,000 clones, 80% to 90% seen once. The material sequenced was peripheral blood, taken on day 0 of AZD1222 vaccination. This TCR was sampled from an adult in good health. The chain uses TRBV29-1 and TRBJ1-1; D unresolved. CDR3 region: CSAQNTEAFF. CDR3 nucleotide sequence: TGCAGCGCCCAGAACACTGAAGCTTTCTTT. Filled out from reference TRBV29-1 and TRBJ1-1, the complete variable domain reads SAVISQKPSRDICQRGTSLTIQCQVDSQVTMMFWYRQQPGQSLTLIATANQGSEATYESGFVIDKFPISRPNLTFSTLTVSNMSPEDSSIYLCSAQNTEAFFGQGTRLTVV.